The clone carrying this T cell receptor beta chain was picked up many times. Its cognate antigen is unknown. V lost 0 bases, J lost 10 bases, and 6 bases stayed unmatched. Germline CDR1 SGHDN, CDR2 FVKESK. The CDR3 has 15 residues. This sample was included in a study of blood T cells in healthy people across ages. Study as a whole: Every two T cells gave about one barcoded beta molecule via template switching. Study-wide points: In older individuals, TCR beta diversity per million T cells was lower, falling roughly linearly with age. It was not known whether donors were CMV positive (a possible confounder of expanded clonotype changes). Researchers said unsorted PBMCs prevented a conclusive naive versus antigen-experienced comparison.

Together with a sample-barcoded 5' primer, a J-beta primer mix was included in a second PCR lasting about 6 to 11 cycles. MiXCR, applied by TCRdb to the 5' RACE reads, yields one record per CDR3 protein. The sample yields about 620,000 distinct CDR3 sequences, more than 20% seen once. The sequenced material came from blood. The receptor was derived from a man aged 70-80 years in good health. The chain links TRBV14 to TRBJ1-4; 9 nucleotides agree with TRBD1. The CDR3 DNA reads TGTGCCAGCAGCCAAGAAGGGACAGGGCTTGGAAAACTGTTTTTT. Its protein product is CASSQEGTGLGKLFF.